This T cell receptor beta chain was profiled in a study of molecular identifiers for immune sequencing clone quantification. Naive CD8 T cells were sorted, and the gate applied was CD8+CD4-CCR7+CD45RA+. Preparation of the bulk TCR libraries relied on previously described methods and listed TCR primers. TCRdb redid the calling of the PCR reads with MiXCR, one entry per CDR3 protein. The sample gives about 100,000 distinct CDR3 sequences, 36% of which show up once; 4% to 5% is in the top ten. Findings and limits, study-wide: Clones that had above 20 RNA copies took up over 98% of effector molecules but under 1% in naive cells. A shared barcode on identical TCR molecules could lead to underestimated sizes for highly expanded clones.

Many counts were recorded for this clonotype. Its antigen is unknown. Sequenced sample: naive CD8+ T cells from blood, with Jurkat cell RNA spiked in. Subset denoted: FACS-sorted CD8+CD4-CCR7+CD45RA+ naive T cells. The TCR sequence derives from a human donor in good health. Some libraries in this study had Jurkat cell RNA spiked in.

CDR3 DNA: TGCAGCGTTGTTGGACAGGGGAAAGCCGGGGAGCTGTTTTTT. Translated: CSVVGQGKAGELFF. The chain carries TRBV29-1 and TRBJ2-2, with 9 bases that match TRBD1. V dropped 4 bases and J dropped 6; count of bases not matched to a gene: 6. The CDR3 consists of 14 residues. CDR1 is SQVTM, CDR2 ANQGSEA, per germline.